This TCR beta chain emerged from a study of naive and memory T cell subsets. General study findings and limits: Naive and memory subsets had different power law exponents for TCR abundance. Naive and memory repertoire findings lacked a ground truth for validation.

Both TRBC1 and TRBC2 were covered by a beta constant-region primer of two equimolar oligonucleotides. Four rounds of PCR amplified the ligated cDNA using nested alpha and beta constant-region primers plus SP2. A 12-nucleotide UMI and the SP2 primer were added to the cDNA 3' end by oligonucleotide ligation. TCRdb analysed the UMI-ligation and nested PCR reads with MiXCR anew, one entry per CDR3 protein. The sample holds just over 80,000 distinct CDR3 sequences, around 9% seen once. Germline CDR1 reads SQVTM; CDR2 reads ANQGSEA. The CDR3 covers 12 residues. Trimming took off 0 bases at V and 2 bases at J, with 4 bases between the two ends. Turning to this clonotype: Its specificity is unknown.

This TCR came from a human donor in good health. Material for sequencing was naive CD8+ T cells from blood. The chain is built from TRBV29-1 and TRBJ1-2; the D is unclear. This chain's CDR3 is CSVEDRNYGYTF. In DNA form, the CDR3 reads TGCAGCGTTGAAGATCGAAACTATGGCTACACCTTC.